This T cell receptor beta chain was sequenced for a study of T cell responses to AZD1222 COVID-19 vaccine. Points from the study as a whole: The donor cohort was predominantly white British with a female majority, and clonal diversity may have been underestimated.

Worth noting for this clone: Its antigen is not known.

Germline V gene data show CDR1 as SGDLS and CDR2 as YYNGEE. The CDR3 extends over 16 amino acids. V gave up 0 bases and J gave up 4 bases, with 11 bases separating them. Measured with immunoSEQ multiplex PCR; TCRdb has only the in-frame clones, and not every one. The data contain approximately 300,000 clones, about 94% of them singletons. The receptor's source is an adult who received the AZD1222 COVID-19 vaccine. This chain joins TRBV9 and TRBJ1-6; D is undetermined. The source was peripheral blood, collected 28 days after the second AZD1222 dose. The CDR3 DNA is TGTGCCAGCAGCGTAGCGGCAGGCAAATATAATTCACCCCTCCACTTT. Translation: CASSVAAGKYNSPLHF. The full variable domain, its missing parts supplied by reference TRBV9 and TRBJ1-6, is DSGVTQTPKHLITATGQRVTLRCSPRSGDLSVYWYQQSLDQGLQFLIQYYNGEERAKGNILERFSAQQFPDLHSELNLSSLELGDSALYFCASSVAAGKYNSPLHFGNGTRLTVT.